This T cell receptor beta chain was documented in a study of T cells after yellow fever vaccination. General study findings and limits: FACS-sorted repertoires could harbor abundant contaminating bulk-population clonotypes. The CD4 compartment and the CD8 compartment contained a small share of clonotypes in common. Subsequent booster samples again held most clones from primary vaccination (nearly 98% CD4, approximately 86% CD8).

This clonotype was observed a few times. Antigen unknown. 5'RACE template switching added a universal primer site and UMIs to TCR cDNA. TCRdb redid the calling of the 5' RACE reads with MiXCR, one entry per CDR3 protein. The sample lists under 300,000 distinct CDR3 sequences, approximately 12% occurring once. Looked up from germline, CDR1 is SGHNT and CDR2 is YYREEE (reference sequence). The V end lost 2 bases, the J end lost 13 bases, and 10 bases lay between the germline ends. The CDR3 consists of 11 residues. The rearrangement links TRBV5-4 to TRBJ2-1, with no clear D. Sequencing was performed on CD4+ T cells sorted from PBMCs, taken 45 days after the yellow fever booster vaccination. The clonotype originates from a man aged 30 to 45 who received the YFV17D yellow fever vaccine. The CDR3 DNA sequence: TGTGCCAGCAGCTTAGCGAGAGACCAGTTCTTC. Encoded protein: CASSLARDQFF.